Reported below is one T cell receptor (beta chain). What it recognizes is unknown. The data were obtained in a study of T cell responses to AZD1222 COVID-19 vaccine. Findings and caveats of the study: Regions left unmutated in variants are reportedly the target of nearly half of spike-specific TCRs.

Trimming left V 5 bases short and J 3 bases short, with 16 bases between. From germline, CDR1 is MNHEY and CDR2 SVGAGI. The CDR3 runs 15 residues. Profiled with immunoSEQ multiplex PCR; TCRdb holds only in-frame clones, not every one. The table shows 200,000 or so clones, with approximately 93% occurring only once. The source was peripheral blood, collected 28 days after the second AZD1222 dose. The J gene is TRBJ1-1, the V gene TRBV6-5; tentative D call: TRBD1 (5 bases). The receptor was derived from an adult who received the AZD1222 COVID-19 vaccine. CDR3 DNA sequence: TGTGCCAGCAGTCGTGGACATCCCGGAGACACTGAAGCTTTCTTT. Protein sequence: CASSRGHPGDTEAFF.